The entry below describes one TCR beta chain. Antigen specificity is unknown. This sample was included in a study of CD4 T cells in relation to SARS-CoV-2 and coronaviruses. The wider study: The HLA restriction of the shared crossreactive spike epitopes was mapped. Study outcomes and limitations: Crossreactive clones expanded significantly less to SARS-CoV-2 than monoreactive clones. Each donor contributed either pre-pandemic or post-infection samples, not both.

CD4+ T cells from unexposed donors were obtained before the COVID-19 pandemic (2011-2018). Libraries were prepared by immunoSEQ multiplex PCR; TCRdb keeps only in-frame clonotypes and omits some of them. The sample has some 70,000 clones; over 85% are singletons. CDR1 and CDR2 (germline): SGHKS, YYEKEE (reference sequence). The length of the CDR3 is 15 residues. V dropped 0 bases and J dropped 11 bases, with 20 bases sitting between them. This clonotype was obtained from a human donor in good health. This rearrangement joins TRBV5-5 to TRBJ1-1; possibly TRBD1 for D (5 bases). Sequenced input: naive CD4+ T cells from PBMCs. The subset: naive CD4+ T cells isolated by negative enrichment. The CDR3 nucleotides are TGTGCCAGCAGCTTGGGTCCAGGGATGGAGCGGGAGGCTTTCTTT. Its translation: CASSLGPGMEREAFF.